One and the same sample provided the 21 T cell receptor beta chains below, sequenced in a study of blood T cell repertoires in COVID-19. The method was immunoSEQ multiplex PCR; TCRdb's version includes in-frame clones alone and lacks a portion of them. The sample shows 120,000 to 150,000 clones, around 87% of them seen only once. The specimen sequenced was PBMCs or T cells enriched from blood (not recorded which). The receptor source for this set is a woman aged 25 to 39 with acute COVID-19.

The rearrangement joins TRBV20-1 to TRBJ1-4; maybe TRBD1 (5 bases). CDR1 is DFQATT and CDR2 is SNEGSKA in the germline V gene (reference sequence). Deletions cut 7 bases from V and 8 bases from J, with 11 bases between. The CDR3 length is 11 residues. CDR3 bases: TGCAGTGTACGGGGGGGGGAAAAACTGTTTTTT. Encoded protein: CSVRGGEKLFF.

The CDR3 nucleotides read TGTGCCTGGAGGGGAGGATTGTATCAGCCCCAGCATTTT. It encodes CAWRGGLYQPQHF. This chain connects TRBV30 to TRBJ1-5; D gene unclear. CDR1 and CDR2 (germline): GTSNPN, SVGIG (reference sequence). Trimming took 3 bases from V and 5 from J, leaving 11 bases between them. CDR3 length: 13 residues.

With respect to this clone: The same CDR3 is also encoded by other DNA sequences in this sample. The chain joins TRBV7-2 to TRBJ2-3; a weak D match, TRBD1 (6 bases). The germline CDR1 and CDR2 sequences are SGHTA and FQGNSA. V lost 1 base, J lost 1 base, and 9 bases lay in between. This CDR3 has 15 residues. The DNA of the CDR3 is TGTGCCAGCAGCTTAGAGGGGGTTGGCACAGATACGCAGTATTTT. Amino acids: CASSLEGVGTDTQYF.

V is TRBV10-2 and J is TRBJ1-4; 8 bases are shared with TRBD1. V was clipped by 10 bases and J by 10 bases; unmatched bases: 14. Germline assignment: CDR1 WSHSY and CDR2 SAAADI. The CDR3 totals 14 residues. CDR3 DNA sequence: TGCGCCACAATGAGGGCAGGGGGCGACGGAAAACTGTTTTTT. Translating it yields CATMRAGGDGKLFF.

The J gene is TRBJ2-7, the V gene TRBV11-2, with TRBD2 identical over 14 bases. The CDR3 loop spans 17 amino acids. Germline CDR1 reads SGHAT; CDR2 reads FQNNGV. The ends lost 5 bases at V and 6 bases at J; junction bases unmatched: 12. The CDR3 is CASSPAGTSGSMGEQYF. DNA of the CDR3: TGTGCCAGCAGCCCAGCCGGGACTAGCGGGAGTATGGGCGAGCAGTACTTC.

This chain uses TRBV7-8 with TRBJ2-7; maybe TRBD2 (5 bases). Germline V gene lookup returns CDR1 SGHVS and CDR2 FQNEAQ. The CDR3 covers 14 residues. V was cut by 1 base and J by 2 bases, with 9 bases left in between. The CDR3 spells CASSLVSDPYEQYF. CDR3 DNA sequence: TGTGCCAGCAGCTTAGTTAGCGATCCCTACGAGCAGTACTTC.

The genes are TRBV29-1 and TRBJ1-1, with D possibly TRBD1 on 5 matching bases. The CDR3 totals 12 residues. V was shortened by 5 bases and J by 6 bases, with 13 bases between the two germline ends. The germline gives CDR1 SQVTM, CDR2 ANQGSEA. CDR3 residues: CSVKPRGAEAFF. DNA of the CDR3: TGCAGCGTTAAACCCCGGGGGGCTGAAGCTTTCTTT.

The chain links TRBV29-1 to TRBJ1-5; no firm D call. CDR3 length equals 13 residues. In germline, CDR1 is SQVTM, CDR2 ANQGSEA. V was clipped by 1 base and J by 4 bases, with 8 bases between them. The CDR3 loop reads CSVEVVENQPQHF. DNA for the CDR3: TGCAGCGTTGAAGTGGTGGAGAATCAGCCCCAGCATTTT.

The chain has TRBV9 and TRBJ2-7; a possible D gene is TRBD2 (5 bases). The CDR3 is made up of 15 amino acids. Germline V CDR1 and CDR2: SGDLS, YYNGEE. V was clipped by 0 bases and J by 1 base, with 11 bases between them. The CDR3 DNA follows: TGTGCCAGCAGCGTAGAGAGCGGACGATCCTACGAGCAGTACTTC. This codes for CASSVESGRSYEQYF.

This clone occurred a few times. The V and J genes are TRBV7-8 and TRBJ2-1, with 8 bases fitting TRBD1. The V gene end was trimmed by 5 bases and the J gene end by 8 bases; junction bases not matched to a gene: 11. In germline, CDR1 is SGHVS, CDR2 FQNEAQ. The CDR3 has 15 amino acids. In nucleotides, the CDR3 is TGTGCCAGCAGCCATATAAGGACAGGGCCGGATGAGCAGTTCTTC. As protein: CASSHIRTGPDEQFF.

The chain has TRBV13 and TRBJ2-7, with 10 bases that match TRBD2. The J segment lost 3 bases and the V segment lost 2 bases, leaving 4 bases of the junction unmatched. The CDR3 length is 15 residues. CDR1 PRHDT and CDR2 FYEKMQ come from the germline V gene (reference sequence). The CDR3 DNA reads as TGTGCCAGCAGCTTAAGACTAGCGGGCGTCTACGAGCAGTACTTC. It translates to CASSLRLAGVYEQYF. Drawing the rest from reference TRBV13 and TRBJ2-7, the complete variable domain is AAGVIQSPRHLIKEKRETATLKCYPIPRHDTVYWYQQGPGQDPQFLISFYEKMQSDKGSIPDRFSAQQFSDYHSELNMSSLELGDSALYFCASSLRLAGVYEQYFGPGTRLTVT.

The V and J genes are TRBV15 and TRBJ1-2; 8 bases match TRBD1. The CDR3 is 18 amino acids. Germline V lookup: CDR1 LNHNV, CDR2 YYDKDF (reference sequence). The junction had 12 bases not matched to a gene; V was cut back by 0 bases and J by 3 bases. The DNA of the CDR3 is TGTGCCACCAGCAGAGACAGGGGGCGACAGGGTACGGACTATGGCTACACCTTC. It specifies CATSRDRGRQGTDYGYTF.

The chain combines TRBV9 with TRBJ2-1; TRBD1 agrees at 8 bases. This CDR3 contains 15 residues. J was trimmed by 5 bases and V by 3 bases; bases with no gene match: 7. Germline CDR1 is SGDLS and CDR2 is YYNGEE. As DNA, the CDR3 is TGTGCCAGCAGCGCACAGGGGGGCATTAACAATGAGCAGTTCTTC. It translates to CASSAQGGINNEQFF.

This rearrangement joins TRBV18 to TRBJ2-7; a weak D match, TRBD1 (5 bases). The CDR3 is 14 residues long. The V end was cut by 2 bases, the J end by 1 base, with 9 bases between. Germline CDR1 and CDR2: KGHSH and LQKENI. CDR3 DNA sequence: TGTGCCAGCTCACCAATAAGGGGATCCTACGAGCAGTACTTC. This encodes CASSPIRGSYEQYF.

The chain employs TRBV28 and TRBJ2-7; the match to TRBD1 covers 7 bases. The germline CDR1 and CDR2 sequences are MDHEN and SYDVKM. V was pared by 6 bases and J by 6 bases, with 11 bases of the junction left unmatched. The CDR3 runs 14 residues. The CDR3 reads CASREADRVREQYF. The CDR3 coding sequence is TGTGCCAGCAGAGAGGCCGACAGGGTTCGCGAGCAGTACTTC.

V and J are TRBV7-2 and TRBJ1-3; D is ambiguous. V was cut by 6 bases and J by 3 bases, with 12 bases left in between. The V gene's germline CDR1 is SGHTA and CDR2 FQGNSA. This CDR3 comprises 14 residues. For the CDR3, the DNA is TGTGCCAGCAGAAAACAGCCATTTGGAAACACCATATATTTT. This encodes CASRKQPFGNTIYF.

The chain couples TRBV5-1 to TRBJ2-6, with a weak D call TRBD1 (5 bases). The CDR3 spans 17 residues. The germline V and J ends were trimmed by 4 bases and 3 bases, with 17 bases remaining between them. Germline CDR1 and CDR2: SGHRS and YFSETQ. The CDR3, as DNA: TGCGCCAGCAGCCCGACAGCACCAACAAGTGGGGCCAACGTCCTGACTTTC. This sequence encodes CASSPTAPTSGANVLTF.

This clone has only a few counts. The CDR3 is CASSDTSKLFF. The CDR3 nucleotides read TGTGCCAGCAGTGACACGTCGAAACTGTTTTTT. The V and J genes are TRBV27 and TRBJ1-4; D call uncertain. V was pared by 5 bases and J by 11 bases, with 9 bases between. Germline V gene sequence: CDR1 MNHEY, CDR2 SMNVEV (reference sequence). The CDR3 totals 11 residues.

The genes are TRBV28 and TRBJ1-1, with D unresolved. Germline V gives CDR1 MDHEN, CDR2 SYDVKM. The CDR3 totals 15 residues. Trimming pared 6 bases from V and 2 bases from J, leaving 16 bases between. The CDR3 DNA is TGTGCCAGCAGCCCAAAGTTGAGGGATAACACTGAAGCTTTCTTT. This gives the protein CASSPKLRDNTEAFF.

The V gene is TRBV16, the J gene TRBJ1-2; D is ambiguous. This CDR3 is built from 13 residues. Between the trimmed V and J ends, which lost 5 bases and 5 bases, there was a span of 12 bases. Germline assignment: CDR1 KGHSY and CDR2 FQNENV. CDR3: CASSFDTLYGYTF. CDR3 bases: TGTGCCAGCAGCTTCGACACACTGTATGGCTACACCTTC. Variable domain in full (rest from reference TRBV16 and TRBJ1-2): GEEVAQTPKHLVRGEGQKAKLYCAPIKGHSYVFWYQQVLKNEFKFLISFQNENVFDETGMPKERFSAKCLPNSPCSLEIQATKLEDSAVYFCASSFDTLYGYTFGSGTRLTVV.

The CDR3 sequence: CASSTGPNNEQFF. The CDR3 nucleotides read TGTGCCAGTTCTACAGGGCCGAACAATGAGCAGTTCTTC. The V call is TRBV11-2, the J call TRBJ2-1; maybe TRBD1 (6 bases). The V gene lost 9 bases and the J gene lost 5 bases, with 14 bases spanning the gap. The CDR3 contains 13 residues. Per the germline V gene, CDR1 is SGHAT and CDR2 is FQNNGV.